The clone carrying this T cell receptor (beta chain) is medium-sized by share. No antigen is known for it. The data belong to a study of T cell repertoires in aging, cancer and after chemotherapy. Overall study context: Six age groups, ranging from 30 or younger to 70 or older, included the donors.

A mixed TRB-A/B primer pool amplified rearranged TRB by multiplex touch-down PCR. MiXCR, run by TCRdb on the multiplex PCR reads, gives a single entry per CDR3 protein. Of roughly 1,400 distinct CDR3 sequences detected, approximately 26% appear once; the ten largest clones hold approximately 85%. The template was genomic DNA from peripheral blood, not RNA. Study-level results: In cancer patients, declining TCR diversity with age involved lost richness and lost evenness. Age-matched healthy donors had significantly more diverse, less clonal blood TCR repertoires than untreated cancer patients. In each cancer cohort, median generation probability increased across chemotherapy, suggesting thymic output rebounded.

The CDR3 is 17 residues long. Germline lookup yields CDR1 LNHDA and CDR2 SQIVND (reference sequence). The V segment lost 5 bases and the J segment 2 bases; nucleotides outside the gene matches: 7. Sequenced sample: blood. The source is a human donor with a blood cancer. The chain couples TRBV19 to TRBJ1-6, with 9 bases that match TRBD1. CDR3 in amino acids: CASSWQGQGAYNSPLHF. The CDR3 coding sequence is TGTGCCAGTAGTTGGCAGGGACAGGGCGCCTATAATTCACCCCTCCACTTT.